This TCR beta chain was sequenced for a study of blood T cell repertoires in COVID-19 (dated by TCRdb to the early 2020s). Regarding the study in general: The collaborator samples originated in the United States, Italy and Spain and spanned the acute and convalescent phases of COVID-19. The prospective study material was composed of cDNA or gDNA derived from T cells, B-cell-depleted T cells, or PBMCs. Deeply sampled blood TCRbeta repertoires from subjects exposed to, actively infected with, or recovered from COVID-19 were included in the dataset. The repertoires were released in a freely available public database intended as a resource for research on the immune response to SARS-CoV-2. The samples were drawn from the first 160 participants of the ongoing ImmuneRACE study and from about 1,200 subjects provided by 6 global collaborators. The sample metadata nearly always contained a de-identified subject ID, COVID-19 status, age in years and sex. HLA class I and class II types, where available, came from metadata supplied by the sample provider rather than from assay-based typing.

Broader findings and caveats from the paper: The quantity of clinical and demographic metadata differed by source and by participant and was supplied without curation.

Of note for this clone: Its antigen remains unidentified. Qualities for individual bases were not recorded, and no much larger clone is one base off.

TCRbeta CDR3 regions were amplified from genomic DNA using the immunoSEQ Assay, a bias-controlled multiplex PCR. The paper's processing steps were these. Nucleated cell counts per sample were estimated from amplification of reference gene primers within the assay. Sequence reads were collapsed and filtered to measure the absolute abundance of every unique TCRbeta CDR3 rearrangement. For each sample, productive Simpson clonality was calculated by taking the square root of Simpson's diversity index across productive rearrangements. In TCRdb, the immuneACCESS table is reduced to in-frame sequences with V and J assigned. These tables do not hold every clone; where another copy was compared, an unresolved V gene accounts for under half, and the others remain unexplained. V and J calls and clone size are given by that table; D and trimming were obtained from the DNA. The sample records some 210,000 clones, 89% of which are singletons. The top ten hold about 4.8% of the sample.

Whole blood was collected in K2EDTA tubes by collaborating institutions according to the institutions' own protocols. For TCRbeta analysis, collaborators shipped samples as frozen whole blood, isolated PBMCs, or DNA extracted from either of those sample types. The sample comprised peripheral blood. The receptor comes from a woman in her forties with acute or convalescent COVID-19.

The DNA sequence follows: TGTGCCAGCACCCGCGGGATAGCGGGGGAGGACCAGTACTTC. It encodes CASTRGIAGEDQYF. The chain employs TRBV6-5 and TRBJ2-5; 9 of the junction bases match TRBD2. The CDR3 contains 14 residues, cysteine and phenylalanine counted. Here the CDR3 DNA is all that survives: 42 bases in frame from base 1. V and J are trimmed by 7 bases and 10 bases, and the gene matches miss 13 bases of the junction. The germline V gene encodes CDR1 MNHEY and CDR2 SVGAGI.